This T cell receptor beta chain is drawn from a study of T cell responses to AZD1222 COVID-19 vaccine. Points on this clone: Antigen specificity is unknown.

Study results and caveats: No repertoire was sampled before or during the peak T cell response, only after it. The study reported that nearly half of spike-specific TCRs target unmutated variant regions. Seropositive AZD1222 recipients at baseline numbered only six or seven.

Repertoires were generated with immunoSEQ multiplex PCR, while TCRdb's copy carries only in-frame clones and drops some. The table shows under 95,000 clones, with roughly 86% occurring only once. The V and J ends lost 0 bases and 0 bases, in that order; junction bases with no gene match: 0. The CDR3 is made up of 15 amino acids. From germline, CDR1 is SGHNT and CDR2 YYREEE (reference sequence). Sample: peripheral blood, taken 28 days after the second AZD1222 dose. The origin of this receptor is an adult who received the AZD1222 COVID-19 vaccine. The chain joins TRBV5-4 to TRBJ2-7, with TRBD2 matching over 10 bases. The CDR3 loop is CASSLASGSSYEQYF. In nucleotides, the CDR3 is TGTGCCAGCAGCTTGGCTAGCGGGAGCTCCTACGAGCAGTACTTC.